The entry below describes one TCR beta chain. Its target is not known. The CDR3 contains 18 residues. The germline V gene encodes CDR1 LGHNA and CDR2 YNFKEQ. J was trimmed by 5 bases and V by 0 bases; bases with no gene match: 11. This specimen belongs to a study of T-cell reconstitution after alpha-beta-depleted transplantation in children. Study-wide results and limits: The authors attributed T-cell counts and diversity one year after transplant mostly to newly produced T cells. Several hundred expanded graft clones reportedly were the source of alpha-beta T cells about two months after transplant.

During its preparation, the TCRbeta library received unique molecular identifiers. TCRdb ran MiXCR on the PCR reads and lists one entry per CDR3 protein. Of 440,000 or so distinct CDR3 sequences in the sample, roughly two fifths were seen once. The TCR originated in a girl aged 2 to 9 with aplastic anemia, due to receive a stem cell transplant. J is TRBJ2-3 and V is TRBV4-2; 10 bases fit TRBD2. Sample: PBMCs, taken before TCRalphabeta/CD19-depleted stem cell transplant. The CDR3 is CASSQDESGGAWGDTQYF. The CDR3 DNA reads TGTGCCAGCAGCCAAGATGAGAGCGGGGGGGCCTGGGGAGATACGCAGTATTTT.